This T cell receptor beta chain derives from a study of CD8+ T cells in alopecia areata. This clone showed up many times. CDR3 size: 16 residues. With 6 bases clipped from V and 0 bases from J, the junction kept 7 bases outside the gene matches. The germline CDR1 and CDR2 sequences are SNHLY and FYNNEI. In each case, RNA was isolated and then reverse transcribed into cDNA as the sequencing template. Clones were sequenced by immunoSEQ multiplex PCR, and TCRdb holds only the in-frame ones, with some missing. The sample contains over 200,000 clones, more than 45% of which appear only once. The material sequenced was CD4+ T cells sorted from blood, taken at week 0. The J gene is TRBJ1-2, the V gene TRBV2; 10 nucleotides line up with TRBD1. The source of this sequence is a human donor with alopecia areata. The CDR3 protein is CASSGQGGLSNYGYTF. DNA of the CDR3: TGTGCCAGCAGCGGACAGGGGGGGTTATCTAACTATGGCTACACCTTC.